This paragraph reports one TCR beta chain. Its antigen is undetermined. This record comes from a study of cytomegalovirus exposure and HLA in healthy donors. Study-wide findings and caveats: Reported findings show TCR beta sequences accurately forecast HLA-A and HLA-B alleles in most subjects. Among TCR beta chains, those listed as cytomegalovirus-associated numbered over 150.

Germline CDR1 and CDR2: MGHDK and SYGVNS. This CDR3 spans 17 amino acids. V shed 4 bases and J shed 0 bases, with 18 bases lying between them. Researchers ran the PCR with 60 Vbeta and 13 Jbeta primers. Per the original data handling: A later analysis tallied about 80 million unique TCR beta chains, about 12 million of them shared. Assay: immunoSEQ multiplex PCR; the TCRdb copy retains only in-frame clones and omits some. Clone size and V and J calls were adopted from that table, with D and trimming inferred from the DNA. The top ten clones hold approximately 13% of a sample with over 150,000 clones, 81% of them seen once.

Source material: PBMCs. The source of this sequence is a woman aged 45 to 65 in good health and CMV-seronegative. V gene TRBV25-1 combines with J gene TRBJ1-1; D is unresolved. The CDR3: CASSGWGGGPMNTEAFF. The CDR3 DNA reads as TGTGCCAGCAGTGGGTGGGGAGGTGGACCGATGAACACTGAAGCTTTCTTT.